Presented here are 29 T cell receptor beta chains from one specimen sequenced in a study of long-term antiretroviral therapy in people with HIV (dated by TCRdb to the early 2020s). Sequencing of the TRB variable region was done with the immunoSEQ hsTCRB v3.0 assay at survey level resolution. In its TCRdb copy, this immuneACCESS table keeps in-frame sequences only and misses some clones. Where compared with another copy, unresolved V genes explain less than half of these, and the others have no known cause. The table for this sample lists about 11,000 clones; roughly 85% of them were counted only once. The ten largest clonotypes hold around an eighth of the sample. This sample comprised unsorted PBMCs, obtained 1.2 years after starting antiretroviral therapy. The receptors here all came from a man between 35 and 55 years old with HIV.

The chain is built from TRBV19 and TRBJ1-2, with unresolved D. The V end lost 6 bases, the J end lost 7 bases, and 15 bases lay between the germline ends. CDR3 length: 13 residues. Germline V gene data show CDR1 as LNHDA and CDR2 as SQIVND (reference sequence). The CDR3 here is CASSAGSRGGYTF. The CDR3 DNA sequence: TGTGCCAGTAGCGCGGGAAGCCGCGGTGGCTACACCTTC.

The DNA for the CDR3 is TGTGCCAGTAGTGTGGGAGGCGTATTTGGGGACGAGCAGTACTTC. Translation gives CASSVGGVFGDEQYF. The rearrangement links TRBV19 to TRBJ2-7, with a weak D call TRBD2 (6 bases). V was cut by 5 bases and J by 5 bases, with 19 bases left in between. Germline assignment: CDR1 LNHDA and CDR2 SQIVND (reference sequence). There are 15 residues in the CDR3.

V is TRBV7-9 and J is TRBJ2-3; no clear D gene. There are 15 residues in the CDR3. CDR1 and CDR2 from the germline V gene are SEHNR and FQNEAQ (reference sequence). Trimming pared 1 base from V and 1 base from J, leaving 9 bases between. As DNA, the CDR3 is TGTGCCAGCAGCTTAGAGGAAAGCGGCACAGATACGCAGTATTTT. Translation: CASSLEESGTDTQYF.

The V gene is TRBV12-2, the J gene TRBJ1-2. TRBV12-2 is shown as a pseudogene. This CDR3 spans 13 amino acids. The CDR3 DNA reads as TGTGCAAGTCGCTTAGTTGGGGGGAATGGCTACACCTTC. This codes for CASRLVGGNGYTF.

The chain has TRBV19 and TRBJ1-1, with 9 bases that match TRBD1. Germline-derived CDR1 and CDR2 are LNHDA and SQIVND (reference sequence). The CDR3 loop spans 15 amino acids. The ends lost 3 bases at V and 5 bases at J; junction bases unmatched: 7. CDR3 sequence: CASSMAGQGRTEAFF. The CDR3 DNA is TGTGCCAGTAGTATGGCGGGACAGGGAAGGACTGAAGCTTTCTTT.

This clone showed up just once. The V call is TRBV29-1, the J call TRBJ2-3; D may be TRBD1 (6 bases). The germline CDR1 and CDR2 sequences are SQVTM and ANQGSEA. This CDR3 has 15 residues. Between the trimmed V and J ends, which lost 1 base and 2 bases, there was a span of 13 bases. The DNA for the CDR3 is TGCAGCGTTGAAGGTAGAACAGGGCCCACAGATACGCAGTATTTT. This translates into CSVEGRTGPTDTQYF.

This chain connects TRBV7-6 to TRBJ2-7, with D possibly matching TRBD2 (5 bases). V was trimmed by 0 bases and J by 2 bases, leaving 11 bases between them. From germline, CDR1 is SGHVS and CDR2 FNYEAQ. This CDR3 comprises 15 residues. This CDR3 is CASSLAGDPPYEQYF. The CDR3 nucleotides are TGTGCCAGCAGCTTAGCCGGGGATCCCCCCTACGAGCAGTACTTC.

The genes are TRBV2 and TRBJ1-1; TRBD1 is a possible D gene (6 bases). Germline V gene sequence: CDR1 SNHLY, CDR2 FYNNEI. The CDR3 is 14 residues long. V was clipped by 4 bases and J by 3 bases, with 12 bases between them. In DNA, the CDR3 is TGTGCCAGCAGTGTCCAGGGGAGGGACACTGAAGCTTTCTTT. Its translation: CASSVQGRDTEAFF.

This chain connects TRBV10-3 to TRBJ1-4, with D tentatively TRBD1 (6 bases). V was cut by 2 bases and J by 3 bases, with 13 bases left in between. The CDR3 consists of 16 residues. Germline V gene sequence: CDR1 ENHRY, CDR2 SYGVKD. The DNA for the CDR3 is TGTGCCATCAGTGAGGGCAGAGGGGGTTCTAATGAAAAACTGTTTTTT. It codes for CAISEGRGGSNEKLFF.

The rearrangement uses TRBV6-5 and TRBJ2-3; D unclear. Deletions cut 4 bases from V and 2 bases from J, with 7 bases between. The CDR3 is 13 residues long. Germline V gene data show CDR1 as MNHEY and CDR2 as SVGAGI. The chain's CDR3 is CASSFDLTDTQYF. As DNA, the CDR3 is TGTGCCAGCAGTTTCGACCTCACAGATACGCAGTATTTT.

The V gene is TRBV18, the J gene TRBJ2-7; D tentatively reads TRBD1 or TRBD2 (5 bases each). V was pared by 2 bases and J by 0 bases, with 5 bases between. Germline CDR1 and CDR2: KGHSH and LQKENI. CDR3 length: 13 amino acids. CDR3 loop: CASSPGGSYEQYF. CDR3 sequence (DNA): TGTGCCAGCTCACCAGGGGGCTCCTACGAGCAGTACTTC.

The rearrangement links TRBV19 to TRBJ1-2, with D uncertain. V shed 0 bases and J shed 3 bases, with 11 bases lying between them. The germline gives CDR1 LNHDA, CDR2 SQIVND (reference sequence). This CDR3 is 15 amino acids long. DNA for the CDR3: TGTGCCAGTAGTATAGATCGCCACGGGGACTATGGCTACACCTTC. Translating it yields CASSIDRHGDYGYTF.

The V and J genes are TRBV7-9 and TRBJ2-7; tentative D call: TRBD2 (6 bases). Germline CDR1 SEHNR, CDR2 FQNEAQ (reference sequence). Trimming took off 5 bases at V and 1 base at J, with 15 bases between the two ends. This CDR3 is built from 15 residues. In DNA, the CDR3 is TGTGCCAGCAGCCCCCGGGACTCCACTTCCTACGAGCAGTACTTC. Amino acid sequence: CASSPRDSTSYEQYF.

The chain has TRBV9 and TRBJ1-2; D perhaps matches TRBD1 (6 bases). Germline CDR1 and CDR2: SGDLS and YYNGEE. V shed 3 bases and J shed 0 bases, with 12 bases lying between them. The CDR3 is 15 residues long. The chain's CDR3 is CASSGADRANYGYTF. The CDR3 region has the DNA TGTGCCAGCAGCGGAGCGGACAGAGCTAACTATGGCTACACCTTC.

The rearrangement uses TRBV27 and TRBJ1-6; no firm D call. V gave up 6 bases and J gave up 8 bases, with 20 bases separating them. The germline CDR1 and CDR2 sequences are MNHEY and SMNVEV (reference sequence). The CDR3 has 16 amino acids. The CDR3 sequence: CASSLYSEPLHSPLHF. The CDR3 bases are TGTGCCAGCAGCCTTTATAGTGAGCCCCTACATTCACCCCTCCACTTT.

J is TRBJ2-7 and V is TRBV7-2; D is possibly TRBD1 (6 bases). With 5 bases removed from V and 3 bases from J, the gap between germline ends came to 11 bases. CDR1 is SGHTA, CDR2 FQGNSA, per germline. There are 13 residues in the CDR3. CDR3: CASSPGDIYEQYF. CDR3 DNA sequence: TGTGCCAGCAGCCCCGGGGACATCTACGAGCAGTACTTC.

This clone was found once. The chain links TRBV10-3 to TRBJ1-6; D possibly corresponds to TRBD1 (6 bases). CDR1 is ENHRY and CDR2 is SYGVKD in the germline V gene. The CDR3 is 18 residues long. V lost 2 bases, J lost 0 bases, and 14 bases lay in between. The CDR3 protein is CAISEPGTFSSYNSPLHF. In DNA, the CDR3 is TGTGCCATCAGTGAGCCCGGGACATTCAGCTCCTATAATTCACCCCTCCACTTT.

This clone was observed a few times. This chain uses TRBV7-9 with TRBJ1-6, with 7 bases matching TRBD1. Looked up from germline, CDR1 is SEHNR and CDR2 is FQNEAQ (reference sequence). Trimming cost V 5 bases and J 7 bases; bases outside gene matches: 8. There are 15 residues in the CDR3. CDR3 protein: CASSPGTAGNSPLHF. The CDR3 region has the DNA TGTGCCAGCAGCCCCGGGACAGCGGGAAATTCACCCCTCCACTTT. Complete variable domain (other parts from reference TRBV7-9 and TRBJ1-6): DTGVSQNPRHKITKRGQNVTFRCDPISEHNRLYWYRQTLGQGPEFLTYFQNEAQLEKSRLLSDRFSAERPKGSFSTLEIQRTEQGDSAMYLCASSPGTAGNSPLHFGNGTRLTVT.

This chain connects TRBV19 to TRBJ2-1; 11 nucleotides match TRBD2. The V segment lost 5 bases and the J segment 4 bases; nucleotides outside the gene matches: 4. This CDR3 has 15 amino acids. CDR1 is LNHDA, CDR2 SQIVND, per germline (reference sequence). CDR3 nucleotide sequence: TGTGCCAGTAGTGTACTAGCGGGAGTATACAATGAGCAGTTCTTC. Translating it yields CASSVLAGVYNEQFF.

The chain is built from TRBV6-6 and TRBJ2-3, with 7 positions matching TRBD1. V trimming: 7 bases; J trimming: 2 bases; junction bases outside the gene matches: 6. CDR1 MNHNY and CDR2 SVGAGI come from the germline V gene (reference sequence). This CDR3 is 14 amino acids long. CDR3 residues: CASKGGLHTDTQYF. The CDR3 bases are TGTGCCAGCAAAGGGGGCCTTCACACAGATACGCAGTATTTT.

The genes are TRBV11-1 and TRBJ1-4; D remains unclear. The V end was cut by 4 bases, the J end by 8 bases, with 20 bases between. This CDR3 is built from 16 residues. Germline CDR1 is SGHAT and CDR2 is FQDESV (reference sequence). The CDR3 DNA reads TGTGCCAGCAGCTCTAACTCAGGCCCGCGGAAGGAAAAACTGTTTTTT. Translated, it gives CASSSNSGPRKEKLFF.

The chain links TRBV7-2 to TRBJ2-3; D perhaps matches TRBD2 (5 bases). The CDR3 is 14 amino acids. The germline V and J ends were trimmed by 8 bases and 0 bases, with 12 bases remaining between them. CDR1 and CDR2 (germline): SGHTA, FQGNSA. The CDR3 bases are TGTGCCAGCTTGCGGGCACGTAGCACAGATACGCAGTATTTT. Its protein product is CASLRARSTDTQYF.

The chain is built from TRBV7-3 and TRBJ2-5; 14 nucleotides line up with TRBD2. Losses at the gene ends were 5 bases for V and 4 bases for J; bases not matched to a gene: 12. CDR3 length: 18 residues. Germline CDR1 and CDR2: SGHTA and FQGTGA. CDR3 bases: TGTGCCAGCAGCCCCGGGACTAGCGGGGGAAGGCGTCGAGAGACCCAGTACTTC. Amino acids: CASSPGTSGGRRRETQYF.

The V and J genes are TRBV18 and TRBJ2-1; 10 bases are a match to TRBD1. Trimming at V came to 4 bases and at J to 4 bases, leaving 4 bases not matched to a gene. The CDR3 contains 15 residues. Germline-derived CDR1 and CDR2 are KGHSH and LQKENI. DNA of the CDR3: TGTGCCAGCTCACAGGACAGGGGGGGTTACAATGAGCAGTTCTTC. Its translation is CASSQDRGGYNEQFF.

The CDR3 DNA reads as TGTGCCAGCAGCTCGGGACTGACTAATGAAAAACTGTTTTTT. Encoded protein: CASSSGLTNEKLFF. V is TRBV5-4 and J is TRBJ1-4, with TRBD1 as a possible D gene (5 bases). V lost 3 bases to trimming and J lost 2 bases, with 8 bases between them. CDR3 length equals 14 residues. The germline V gene encodes CDR1 SGHNT and CDR2 YYREEE (reference sequence).

The CDR3 loop reads CASSSPGGADTGELFF. The CDR3 DNA sequence: TGTGCCAGCAGCTCTCCAGGGGGCGCAGACACCGGGGAGCTGTTTTTT. V gene TRBV7-3 combines with J gene TRBJ2-2; 8 nucleotides align to TRBD1. Germline lookup yields CDR1 SGHTA and CDR2 FQGTGA. The J segment lost 3 bases and the V segment lost 4 bases, leaving 7 bases of the junction unmatched. The CDR3 is 16 residues long. The full variable domain, with the rest looked up from reference TRBV7-3 and TRBJ2-2, is GAGVSQTPSNKVTEKGKYVELRCDPISGHTALYWYRQSLGQGPEFLIYFQGTGAADDSGLPNDRFFAVRPEGSVSTLKIQRTERGDSAVYLCASSSPGGADTGELFFGEGSRLTVL.

This chain links TRBV4-1 with TRBJ1-5; D gene unclear. With 0 bases removed from V and 7 bases from J, the gap between germline ends came to 13 bases. From germline, CDR1 is MGHRA and CDR2 YSYEKL. The CDR3 runs 15 residues. CDR3 sequence: CASSQEALEEQPQHF. In nucleotides, the CDR3 is TGCGCCAGCAGCCAAGAAGCCCTGGAAGAACAGCCCCAGCATTTT.

The V gene is TRBV15, the J gene TRBJ1-1; a possible D gene is TRBD1 (5 bases). Germline loops: CDR1 LNHNV, CDR2 YYDKDF (reference sequence). The CDR3 loop spans 13 amino acids. V was pared by 6 bases and J by 0 bases, with 8 bases between. The chain's CDR3 is CATRGGVNTEAFF. Written as DNA, the CDR3 is TGTGCCACCAGGGGGGGGGTGAACACTGAAGCTTTCTTT. The whole variable domain, filled in from reference TRBV15 and TRBJ1-1, reads DAMVIQNPRYQVTQFGKPVTLSCSQTLNHNVMYWYQQKSSQAPKLLFHYYDKDFNNEADTPDNFQSRRPNTSFCFLDIRSPGLGDTAMYLCATRGGVNTEAFFGQGTRLTVV.

The V and J genes are TRBV6-5 and TRBJ2-7; 9 nucleotides match TRBD1. There are 15 residues in the CDR3. Unmatched junction bases numbered 5, after V lost 5 bases and J lost 0 bases. The V gene's germline CDR1 is MNHEY and CDR2 SVGAGI. The CDR3 nucleotides are TGTGCCAGCAGTCCCGGGACAGGGTACTCCTACGAGCAGTACTTC. Translation gives CASSPGTGYSYEQYF.